Shown below are 2 T cell receptor beta chains from a single sample sequenced in a study of blood T cell repertoires in COVID-19. Repertoires were generated with immunoSEQ multiplex PCR, while TCRdb's copy carries only in-frame clones and drops some. The sample holds about 220,000 clones; 70% to 85% are singletons and the top ten take about 10%. Sequences were obtained from peripheral blood. The receptors stem from a man in his fifties or sixties with active or convalescent COVID-19.

The chain carries TRBV5-1 and TRBJ2-5; 15 nucleotides align to TRBD2. With V trimmed by 4 bases and J by 5 bases, 9 bases remained unmatched. Germline values: CDR1 SGHRS, CDR2 YFSETQ. The CDR3 extends over 17 amino acids. The CDR3 nucleotides read TGCGCCAGCAGCGACCGGACTAGCGGGGGGGCTGCGGAGACCCAGTACTTC. Translation: CASSDRTSGGAAETQYF.

The V call is TRBV3-1 (or the pseudogene TRBV3-2), the J call TRBJ1-2; 7 nucleotides agree with TRBD1. Germline trimming cut 3 bases from V and 7 bases from J; bases unmatched to any gene: 8. Germline lookup yields CDR1 LGHDT and CDR2 YNNKEL (reference sequence). The CDR3 loop spans 14 amino acids. This CDR3 is CASSHSTGNGGYTF. DNA of the CDR3: TGTGCCAGCAGCCACTCGACAGGGAACGGTGGCTACACCTTC.